This T cell receptor (beta chain) came from a study of T-cell reconstitution after alpha-beta-depleted transplantation in children. Study-level findings and limits: Several hundred rapidly expanded clones from non-depleted graft cells reportedly supplied alpha-beta T cells about two months post-transplant. T cells produced anew were the main source of T-cell counts and diversity one year after transplant. Surviving recipient T cells and thymic progenitors underlay high day-60 TCRbeta diversity in some patients.

Preparation of the TCRbeta library was carried out with unique molecular identifiers. TCRdb redid the calling of the PCR reads with MiXCR, one entry per CDR3 protein. Of a few hundred thousand distinct CDR3 sequences in the sample, 6.5% to 9% were seen once. As to this clonotype: No antigen is known for it.

Germline values: CDR1 MDHEN, CDR2 SYDVKM. V was clipped by 4 bases and J by 6 bases; unmatched bases: 14. The CDR3 runs to 16 residues. The specimen comprised peripheral blood, sampled 360 days after TCRalphabeta/CD19-depleted stem cell transplant. The sequence was collected from a female patient aged 2-10 years who had a stem cell transplant for Fanconi anemia, so the T cells may come from the graft donor. This rearrangement joins TRBV28 to TRBJ1-2, with 7 bases lining up with TRBD1. The CDR3 loop is CASSSNLATGKHGYTF. CDR3 in DNA: TGTGCCAGCAGTTCCAACCTAGCGACAGGGAAGCATGGCTACACCTTC.